Presented here are 29 T cell receptor beta chains from one specimen sequenced in a study of response to subunit inactivated influenza vaccine. TCRdb reanalysed the RT-PCR reads using MiXCR and keeps one entry per CDR3 protein. The sample shows 650,000 to 800,000 distinct CDR3 sequences, approximately 14% of them seen only once. The sample was PBMCs from blood, taken less than 15 days before vaccination. The receptors originated from a man over 45 who received an inactivated influenza vaccine.

This clonotype was seen only a few times. CDR3 nucleotide sequence: TGTGCCAGCAGCGTAGGAGCAGGGGATCAGCCCCAGCATTTT. Encoded protein: CASSVGAGDQPQHF. The chain joins TRBV9 to TRBJ1-5; tentatively, D is TRBD1 (6 bases). Germline V lookup: CDR1 SGDLS, CDR2 YYNGEE. V lost 0 bases, J lost 5 bases, and 9 bases lay in between. The CDR3 has 14 residues. Complete variable domain (other parts from reference TRBV9 and TRBJ1-5): DSGVTQTPKHLITATGQRVTLRCSPRSGDLSVYWYQQSLDQGLQFLIQYYNGEERAKGNILERFSAQQFPDLHSELNLSSLELGDSALYFCASSVGAGDQPQHFGDGTRLSIL.

This clonotype was found a few times. The rearrangement joins TRBV5-1 to TRBJ1-1; D is unclear. V was pared by 0 bases and J by 3 bases, with 12 bases between. The germline CDR1 and CDR2 sequences are SGHRS and YFSETQ. CDR3 size: 15 residues. The CDR3 reads CASSLDGWSDTEAFF. The CDR3 DNA reads TGCGCCAGCAGCTTGGATGGGTGGTCGGACACTGAAGCTTTCTTT.

This clonotype was seen a handful of times. The chain combines TRBV27 with TRBJ1-5; unclear D gene. Germline V CDR1 and CDR2: MNHEY, SMNVEV (reference sequence). The V gene lost 5 bases and the J gene lost 2 bases, with 10 bases spanning the gap. CDR3 length: 14 residues. CDR3 coding DNA: TGTGCCAGCAGTGCCCATTTGGGCAATCAGCCCCAGCATTTT. Translation: CASSAHLGNQPQHF.

The sample holds many counts of this clonotype. V is TRBV20-1 and J is TRBJ2-3, with D perhaps given as TRBD1 or TRBD2 (5 bases each). Trimming removed 6 bases at V and 0 bases at J, with 19 bases between. Germline V lookup: CDR1 DFQATT, CDR2 SNEGSKA (reference sequence). The CDR3 loop spans 16 amino acids. CDR3 in DNA: TGCAGTGCCAGATACGGTGTCGGGGCGAGCACAGATACGCAGTATTTT. Protein sequence: CSARYGVGASTDTQYF.

This clonotype was detected only a few times. This chain connects TRBV20-1 to TRBJ2-1; 15 bases map to TRBD2. With V trimmed by 0 bases and J by 7 bases, 1 base remained unmatched. The CDR3 loop spans 15 amino acids. The germline gives CDR1 DFQATT, CDR2 SNEGSKA (reference sequence). The chain's CDR3 is CSAREGTSGRNEQFF. The CDR3 DNA reads TGCAGTGCTAGAGAAGGGACTAGCGGGAGGAATGAGCAGTTCTTC.

The J gene is TRBJ2-3, the V gene TRBV5-1; 12 bases align to TRBD2. The CDR3 covers 15 residues. Germline V gene data show CDR1 as SGHRS and CDR2 as YFSETQ. The V segment lost 5 bases and the J segment 6 bases; nucleotides outside the gene matches: 7. The CDR3: CASSERTSGEDTQYF. As DNA, the CDR3 is TGCGCCAGCAGTGAGAGGACTAGCGGGGAGGATACGCAGTATTTT.

The chain combines TRBV28 with TRBJ2-1; no clear D. V was trimmed by 11 bases and J by 0 bases, leaving 17 bases between them. Germline V CDR1 and CDR2: MDHEN, SYDVKM. This CDR3 comprises 15 residues. Here the CDR3 DNA reads TGTGCCGCCTCCGGAGCGCTCGACTCCTACAATGAGCAGTTCTTC. The encoded protein is CAASGALDSYNEQFF.

This clonotype was seen many times. The chain combines TRBV10-3 with TRBJ2-2, with 11 bases that match TRBD2. The CDR3 loop spans 17 amino acids. Unmatched junction bases numbered 5, after V lost 0 bases and J lost 5 bases. The germline CDR1 and CDR2 sequences are ENHRY and SYGVKD. CDR3 sequence reads: CAISESPSGGSTGELFF. The CDR3 DNA reads as TGTGCCATCAGTGAGTCGCCTAGCGGGGGGTCTACCGGGGAGCTGTTTTTT.

The sample holds a few counts of this clonotype. This chain uses TRBV15 with TRBJ2-7; tentative D call: TRBD2 (5 bases). Deletions cut 1 base from V and 7 bases from J, with 14 bases between. The CDR3 is made up of 14 amino acids. CDR1 is LNHNV and CDR2 is YYDKDF in the germline V gene (reference sequence). The chain's CDR3 is CATSRASGLGEQYF. The CDR3 nucleotides read TGTGCCACCAGCAGAGCATCGGGGTTGGGGGAGCAGTACTTC.

This clonotype was recorded at least ten times. The chain combines TRBV7-2 with TRBJ1-1, with 7 bases fitting TRBD1. The CDR3 length is 12 residues. The J segment lost 6 bases and the V segment lost 5 bases, leaving 3 bases of the junction unmatched. Germline V gives CDR1 SGHTA, CDR2 FQGNSA. The CDR3 DNA reads TGTGCCAGCAGCCTAGGGACAGCTGAAGCTTTCTTT. Translated, it gives CASSLGTAEAFF.

The chain is built from TRBV29-1 and TRBJ2-7; D uncertain. The CDR3 extends over 13 amino acids. The germline V gene encodes CDR1 SQVTM and CDR2 ANQGSEA. The V and J ends lost 6 bases and 0 bases respectively, with 12 bases between them. This CDR3 is CSVRRSSSYEQYF. CDR3 sequence (DNA): TGCAGCGTCAGACGCTCGAGCTCCTACGAGCAGTACTTC.

The chain is built from TRBV6-2 or TRBV6-3 and TRBJ1-1, with no clear D. Trimming cost V 8 bases and J 2 bases, with 12 bases left between them. Germline V gene sequence: CDR1 MNHEY, CDR2 SVGEGT. There are 13 residues in the CDR3. Here the CDR3 reads CASASGFNTEAFF. The CDR3 region has the DNA TGTGCCAGCGCCTCGGGATTTAACACTGAAGCTTTCTTT.

This clonotype was picked up a small number of times. The gene calls are TRBV20-1 and TRBJ2-7; TRBD1 matches at 8 bases. Trimming cost V 1 base and J 4 bases; bases outside gene matches: 6. Per germline, CDR1 DFQATT and CDR2 SNEGSKA (reference sequence). The CDR3 totals 14 residues. The CDR3: CSARGGQGLYEQYF. The CDR3 coding sequence is TGCAGTGCTAGAGGTGGACAGGGTCTATACGAGCAGTACTTC.

This clonotype turned up a few times. V is TRBV29-1 and J is TRBJ2-7; 9 bases agree with TRBD2. CDR3 length equals 14 residues. Germline V CDR1 and CDR2: SQVTM, ANQGSEA. The V segment lost 0 bases and the J segment 4 bases; nucleotides outside the gene matches: 4. CDR3: CSVEDASGKYEQYF. For the CDR3, the DNA is TGCAGCGTTGAAGATGCTAGCGGGAAATACGAGCAGTACTTC.

This clonotype was seen repeatedly, ten times or more. V usage is TRBV5-6 and J usage is TRBJ1-2; D gene uncertain. V was pared by 1 base and J by 5 bases, with 15 bases between. The germline V gene has CDR1 SGHDT and CDR2 YYEEEE. This CDR3 comprises 15 residues. CDR3 nucleotides: TGTGCCAGCAGCTTGATACAAGGACCATATTATGGCTACACCTTC. Translated, it gives CASSLIQGPYYGYTF.

This clonotype has only a few counts. This chain joins TRBV7-8 and TRBJ2-3; TRBD2 agrees at 9 bases. CDR3 length: 16 amino acids. V was pared by 1 base and J by 3 bases, with 5 bases of the junction left unmatched. Germline V gene sequence: CDR1 SGHVS, CDR2 FQNEAQ. CDR3 nucleotides: TGTGCCAGCAGCTTAGTGTCTAGCGGGATTACAGATACGCAGTATTTT. Its protein is CASSLVSSGITDTQYF.

The chain employs TRBV4-2 and TRBJ1-5; D gene uncertain. Germline assignment: CDR1 LGHNA and CDR2 YNFKEQ. This CDR3 comprises 15 residues. V was pared by 0 bases and J by 6 bases, with 12 bases between. Here the CDR3 reads CASSQEGLVIQPQHF. CDR3 coding DNA: TGTGCCAGCAGCCAAGAGGGGTTAGTTATTCAGCCCCAGCATTTT.

This clonotype came up a few times. The chain uses TRBV28 and TRBJ1-2, with TRBD1 as a possible D gene (5 bases). Germline assignment: CDR1 MDHEN and CDR2 SYDVKM. Trimming removed 3 bases from V and 2 bases from J, with 7 bases in between. CDR3 length: 13 amino acids. The CDR3 reads CASSLDMNYGYTF. The CDR3 DNA follows: TGTGCCAGCAGTTTGGACATGAACTATGGCTACACCTTC.

This clonotype appeared a few times. The chain joins TRBV14 to TRBJ1-6; D not certain. Trimming removed 0 bases at V and 6 bases at J, with 12 bases between. The CDR3 is made up of 16 amino acids. Looked up from germline, CDR1 is SGHDN and CDR2 is FVKESK. This CDR3 is CASSQDVGISNSPLHF. In DNA, the CDR3 is TGTGCCAGCAGCCAAGATGTGGGCATCTCTAATTCACCCCTCCACTTT.

This clonotype was detected ten times or more. This chain joins TRBV18 and TRBJ1-6, with 9 bases matching TRBD1. Germline CDR1 KGHSH, CDR2 LQKENI. The junction had 6 bases not matched to a gene; V was cut back by 8 bases and J by 7 bases. CDR3 length equals 14 residues. This CDR3 reads CASSPGQGNSPLHF. The CDR3 nucleotides are TGTGCCAGCAGCCCCGGACAGGGGAATTCACCCCTCCACTTT.

This clonotype was found a few times. The genes are TRBV30 and TRBJ2-3; the D gene is possibly TRBD2 (6 bases). The ends were cut back, 2 bases at V and 1 base at J, with 10 bases in the middle. Per the germline V gene, CDR1 is GTSNPN and CDR2 is SVGIG (reference sequence). The CDR3 covers 14 residues. The DNA of the CDR3 is TGTGCCTGGAGTTCGGGACTCCGCACAGATACGCAGTATTTT. Its protein product is CAWSSGLRTDTQYF.

This clonotype appeared many times. The chain combines TRBV29-1 with TRBJ2-1; the D gene could be TRBD1 or TRBD2 (5 bases each). This CDR3 has 12 amino acids. Trimming removed 3 bases from V and 8 bases from J, with 11 bases in between. The germline V gene has CDR1 SQVTM and CDR2 ANQGSEA. CDR3 sequence reads: CSVDIGGHEQFF. CDR3 sequence (DNA): TGCAGCGTTGATATTGGGGGTCATGAGCAGTTCTTC.

The sample holds many counts of this clonotype. The chain recombines TRBV6-5 with TRBJ1-2; 10 bases are a match to TRBD1. This CDR3 contains 15 residues. Losses at the gene ends were 2 bases for V and 7 bases for J; bases not matched to a gene: 7. Germline lookup yields CDR1 MNHEY and CDR2 SVGAGI. The CDR3 spells CASSYMGQGLSGYTF. The CDR3 DNA reads as TGTGCCAGCAGTTACATGGGACAGGGGCTCTCTGGCTACACCTTC.

This sequence joins TRBV20-1 and TRBJ2-3; 11 bases are shared with TRBD2. The ends lost 3 bases at V and 0 bases at J; junction bases unmatched: 2. The CDR3 covers 15 residues. Germline V gene lookup returns CDR1 DFQATT and CDR2 SNEGSKA (reference sequence). The CDR3 is CSARTSGTSTDTQYF. As DNA, the CDR3 is TGCAGTGCTAGGACTAGCGGGACAAGCACAGATACGCAGTATTTT.

This clonotype has a single count. This chain connects TRBV24-1 to TRBJ2-3, with D possibly called TRBD1 or TRBD2 (5 bases each). Germline V gene data show CDR1 as KGHDR and CDR2 as SFDVKD. V was trimmed by 5 bases and J by 0 bases, leaving 8 bases between them. The CDR3 covers 14 residues. CDR3 coding DNA: TGTGCCACCAGTGGGGACGCTAGCACAGATACGCAGTATTTT. Translated, it gives CATSGDASTDTQYF.

This chain connects TRBV11-2 to TRBJ2-5, with 7 positions matching TRBD2. Germline V lookup: CDR1 SGHAT, CDR2 FQNNGV. The V and J ends lost 5 bases and 3 bases, in that order; junction bases with no gene match: 15. The CDR3 runs 17 residues. The CDR3 loop is CASSPGWGGFGKETQYF. The CDR3 DNA is TGTGCCAGCAGCCCCGGTTGGGGGGGTTTCGGTAAAGAGACCCAGTACTTC.

The chain employs TRBV7-9 and TRBJ1-3; maybe TRBD1 (6 bases). Germline CDR1 and CDR2: SEHNR and FQNEAQ (reference sequence). There are 12 residues in the CDR3. The V and J ends lost 8 bases and 8 bases respectively, with 13 bases between them. The CDR3: CASGSGVYTIYF. CDR3 coding DNA: TGTGCCAGCGGATCAGGGGTGTACACCATATATTTT.

This clonotype showed up just a few times. This chain uses TRBV15 with TRBJ2-3; D tentatively fits TRBD1 or TRBD2 (5 bases each). The CDR3 contains 15 residues. V was cut by 7 bases and J by 7 bases, with 21 bases left in between. Germline loops: CDR1 LNHNV, CDR2 YYDKDF (reference sequence). This CDR3 is CATTLLVAPGNTQYF. DNA of the CDR3: TGTGCCACCACCTTACTAGTAGCTCCAGGGAATACGCAGTATTTT.

In its sample, this clonotype was seen once. The junction shows a germline mismatch at one end, possibly a read error. The chain is built from TRBV20-1 and TRBJ2-3, with 8 positions matching TRBD2. This CDR3 is built from 15 residues. The V gene's germline CDR1 is DFQATT and CDR2 SNEGSKA (reference sequence). This chain's CDR3 is CCARGGTRGTDTQYF. CDR3 sequence (DNA): TGCTGTGCTAGAGGGGGGACTAGAGGCACAGATACGCAGTATTTT.